This is a list of T cell receptor beta chains from one sample in a study of T cell repertoires in cytomegalovirus infection. TCRdb ran MiXCR on the reads and lists one entry per CDR3 protein. This sample has under 600,000 distinct CDR3 sequences, with 16% found just once. Sequenced: CD8+ T cells from PBMCs. These receptors originate from a human donor in good health (CMV status not recorded). Some clones in this sample may be carry-over from other donors' samples. Both conserved end residues are trimmed from each CDR3. D genes are given only for firm matches. Part of the rows lack a size; the others show once, few, many or a class for expanded clones.

>TRBV27|TRBJ2-5|many|TRBD2
ASSMTSGGNQETQY
>TRBV11-2|TRBJ1-1|many|-
ASSLWARVRSTEAF
>TRBV19|TRBJ1-5|-|-
ASNMRERGNQPQH
>TRBV4-1|TRBJ2-5|many|-
ASSHSASDRTAQETQY
>TRBV20-1|TRBJ1-1|few|-
SARGVRVEMNTEAF
>TRBV6-5|TRBJ1-1|-|-
ASSPLITRGMSSEAF
>TRBV4-2|TRBJ1-1|few|-
ASSLWGVNTEAF
>TRBV30|TRBJ2-2|few|-
AYQKGPNTGELF
>TRBV11-2|TRBJ2-7|many|TRBD1
ASSSLTGGYEQY
>TRBV3-1|TRBJ1-1|-|TRBD1
ASSLQQGDTEAF
>TRBV9|TRBJ2-1|few|TRBD2
ASSVGASGGVGNEQF
>TRBV29-1|TRBJ1-2|-|TRBD1
SAFGQGDDNYGYT
>TRBV12-3/TRBV12-4|TRBJ1-6|many|TRBD1
ASSLALEDRGNPPLH
>TRBV5-6|TRBJ1-1|-|-
ASSLQTQGIINTEAF
>TRBV7-3|TRBJ2-3|many|-
ASSSSEHTQY
>TRBV28|TRBJ2-7|few|TRBD1
ASRETGFEQY
>TRBV10-1|TRBJ2-3|-|TRBD2
ASSESQTSGLTDTQY
>TRBV3-1|TRBJ2-3|-|-
ASSQVMRSTDTQY
>TRBV27|TRBJ2-5|many|-
ATGQETQY
>TRBV27|TRBJ1-4|few|TRBD1
ASRSDRGGEKLF
>TRBV2|TRBJ2-1|many|TRBD1
ASSGDRGNNEQF
>TRBV28|TRBJ2-2|few|TRBD1
ASSPTGGHTGELF
>TRBV5-4|TRBJ2-5|-|TRBD2
ASSLTSLAGGGETQY
>TRBV7-9|TRBJ2-1|many|TRBD2
ASSPIAGSEQF
>TRBV7-3|TRBJ2-1|many|TRBD2
ASSASSGSYNEQF
>TRBV7-3|TRBJ1-1|many|-
ASSLGQTYTEAF
>TRBV7-8|TRBJ1-1|many|-
ASSLPEGDTEAF